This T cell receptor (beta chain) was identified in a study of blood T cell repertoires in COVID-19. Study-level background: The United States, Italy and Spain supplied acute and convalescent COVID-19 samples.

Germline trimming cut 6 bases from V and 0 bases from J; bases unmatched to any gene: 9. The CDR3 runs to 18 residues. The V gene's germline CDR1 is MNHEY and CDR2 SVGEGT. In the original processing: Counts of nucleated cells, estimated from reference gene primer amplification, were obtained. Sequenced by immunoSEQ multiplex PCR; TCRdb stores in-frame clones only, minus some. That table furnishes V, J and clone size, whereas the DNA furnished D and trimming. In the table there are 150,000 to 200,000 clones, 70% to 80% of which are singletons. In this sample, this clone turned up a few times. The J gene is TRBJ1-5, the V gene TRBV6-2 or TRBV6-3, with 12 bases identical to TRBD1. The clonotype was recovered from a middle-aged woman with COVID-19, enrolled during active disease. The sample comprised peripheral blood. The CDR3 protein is CASSQGQGAGSSNQPQHF. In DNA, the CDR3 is TGTGCCAGCAGCCAGGGACAGGGGGCAGGGAGTAGCAATCAGCCCCAGCATTTT.